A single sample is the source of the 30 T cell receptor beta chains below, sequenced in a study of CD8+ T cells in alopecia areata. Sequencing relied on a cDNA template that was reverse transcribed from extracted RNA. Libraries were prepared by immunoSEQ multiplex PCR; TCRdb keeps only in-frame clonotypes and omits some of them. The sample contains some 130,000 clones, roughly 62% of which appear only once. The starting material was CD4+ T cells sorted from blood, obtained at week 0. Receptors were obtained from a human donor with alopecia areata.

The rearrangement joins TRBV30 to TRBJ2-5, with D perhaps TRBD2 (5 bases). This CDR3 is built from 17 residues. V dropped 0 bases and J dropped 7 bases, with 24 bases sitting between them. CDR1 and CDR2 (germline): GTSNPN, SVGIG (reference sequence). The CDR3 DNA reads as TGTGCCTGGAGTGTACGAATATGGACTCTTGACCAGAGGACCCAGTACTTC. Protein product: CAWSVRIWTLDQRTQYF.

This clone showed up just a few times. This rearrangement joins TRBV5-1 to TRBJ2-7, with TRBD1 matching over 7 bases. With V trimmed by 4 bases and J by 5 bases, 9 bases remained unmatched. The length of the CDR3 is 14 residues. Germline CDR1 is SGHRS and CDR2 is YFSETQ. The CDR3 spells CASSEDRRFNEQYF. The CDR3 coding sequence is TGCGCCAGCAGCGAGGACAGGAGATTTAACGAGCAGTACTTC. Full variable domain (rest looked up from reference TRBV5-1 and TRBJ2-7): KAGVTQTPRYLIKTRGQQVTLSCSPISGHRSVSWYQQTPGQGLQFLFEYFSETQRNKGNFPGRFSGRQFSNSRSEMNVSTLELGDSALYLCASSEDRRFNEQYFGPGTRLTVT.

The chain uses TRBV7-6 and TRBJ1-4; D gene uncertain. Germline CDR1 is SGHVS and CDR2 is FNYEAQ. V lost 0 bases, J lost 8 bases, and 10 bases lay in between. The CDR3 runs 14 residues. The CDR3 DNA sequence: TGTGCCAGCAGCTTAGCAAGCCGGGGAGAAAAACTGTTTTTT. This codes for CASSLASRGEKLFF.

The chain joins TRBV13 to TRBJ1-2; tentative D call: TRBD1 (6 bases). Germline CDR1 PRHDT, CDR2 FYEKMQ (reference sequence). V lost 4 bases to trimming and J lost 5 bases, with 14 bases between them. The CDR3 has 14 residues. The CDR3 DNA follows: TGTGCCAGCAGCTCTTGGACAGAAGGGTATGGCTACACCTTC. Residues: CASSSWTEGYGYTF.

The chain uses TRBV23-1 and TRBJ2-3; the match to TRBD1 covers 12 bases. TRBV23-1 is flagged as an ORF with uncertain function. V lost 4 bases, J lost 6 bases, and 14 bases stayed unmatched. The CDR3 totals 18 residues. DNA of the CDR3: TGCGCCAGCAGTCTACAAGGGACAGGGGGCATACTCGGGGATACGCAGTATTTT. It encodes CASSLQGTGGILGDTQYF.

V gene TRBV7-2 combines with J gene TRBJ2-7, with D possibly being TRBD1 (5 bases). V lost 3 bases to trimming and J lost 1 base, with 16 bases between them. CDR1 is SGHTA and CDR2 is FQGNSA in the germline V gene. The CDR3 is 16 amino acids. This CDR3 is CASSFVIGQGSYEQYF. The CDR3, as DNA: TGTGCCAGCAGCTTCGTAATCGGGCAGGGATCCTACGAGCAGTACTTC. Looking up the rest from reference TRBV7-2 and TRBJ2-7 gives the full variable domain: GAGVSQSPSNKVTEKGKDVELRCDPISGHTALYWYRQSLGQGLEFLIYFQGNSAPDKSGLPSDRFSAERTGGSVSTLTIQRTQQEDSAVYLCASSFVIGQGSYEQYFGPGTRLTVT.

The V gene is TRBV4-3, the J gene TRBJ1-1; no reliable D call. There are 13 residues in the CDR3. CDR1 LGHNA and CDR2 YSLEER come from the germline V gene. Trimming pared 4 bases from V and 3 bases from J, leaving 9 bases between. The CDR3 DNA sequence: TGCGCCAGCAGCCGGCAGGCACACACTGAAGCTTTCTTT. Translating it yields CASSRQAHTEAFF.

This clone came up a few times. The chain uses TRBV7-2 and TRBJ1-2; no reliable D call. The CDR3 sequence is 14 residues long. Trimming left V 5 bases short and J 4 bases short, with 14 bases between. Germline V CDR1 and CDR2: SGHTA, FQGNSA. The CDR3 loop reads CASSDSRGVYGYTF. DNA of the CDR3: TGTGCCAGCAGCGATAGCCGGGGTGTCTATGGCTACACCTTC. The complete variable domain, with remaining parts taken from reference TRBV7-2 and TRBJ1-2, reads GAGVSQSPSNKVTEKGKDVELRCDPISGHTALYWYRQSLGQGLEFLIYFQGNSAPDKSGLPSDRFSAERTGGSVSTLTIQRTQQEDSAVYLCASSDSRGVYGYTFGSGTRLTVV.

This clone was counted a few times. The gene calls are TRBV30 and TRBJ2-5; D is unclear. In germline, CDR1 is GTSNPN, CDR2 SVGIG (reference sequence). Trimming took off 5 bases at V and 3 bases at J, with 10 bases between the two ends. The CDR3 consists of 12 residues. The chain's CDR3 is CAWESAEETQYF. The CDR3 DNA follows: TGTGCCTGGGAAAGTGCCGAAGAGACCCAGTACTTC.

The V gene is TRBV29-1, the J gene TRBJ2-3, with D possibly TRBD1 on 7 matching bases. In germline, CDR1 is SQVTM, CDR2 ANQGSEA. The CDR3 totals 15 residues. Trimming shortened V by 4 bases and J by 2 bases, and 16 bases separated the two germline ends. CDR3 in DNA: TGCAGCGTTGTAGGCGGCAGGGGGGACACAGATACGCAGTATTTT. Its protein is CSVVGGRGDTDTQYF.

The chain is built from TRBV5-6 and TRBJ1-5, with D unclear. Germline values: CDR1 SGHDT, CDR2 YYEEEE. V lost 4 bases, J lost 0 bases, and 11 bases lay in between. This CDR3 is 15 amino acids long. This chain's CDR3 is CASSAGRHSNQPQHF. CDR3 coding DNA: TGTGCCAGCAGCGCCGGACGGCATAGCAATCAGCCCCAGCATTTT.

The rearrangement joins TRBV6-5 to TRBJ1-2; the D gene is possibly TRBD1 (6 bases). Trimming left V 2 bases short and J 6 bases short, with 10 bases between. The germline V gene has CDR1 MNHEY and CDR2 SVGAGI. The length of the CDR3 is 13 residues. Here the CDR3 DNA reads TGTGCCAGCAGTTACCAGGGGATCGATGGCTACACCTTC. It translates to CASSYQGIDGYTF.

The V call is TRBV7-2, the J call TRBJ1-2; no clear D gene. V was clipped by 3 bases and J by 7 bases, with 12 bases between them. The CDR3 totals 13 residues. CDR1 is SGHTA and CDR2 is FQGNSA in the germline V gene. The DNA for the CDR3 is TGTGCCAGCAGCTTTATCGACGTGGGTGGCTACACCTTC. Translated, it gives CASSFIDVGGYTF.

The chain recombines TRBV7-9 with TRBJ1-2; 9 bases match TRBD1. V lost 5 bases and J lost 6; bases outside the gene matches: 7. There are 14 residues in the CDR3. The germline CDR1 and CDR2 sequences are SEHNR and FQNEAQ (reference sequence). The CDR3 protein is CASSPRTGENGYTF. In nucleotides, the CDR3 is TGTGCCAGCAGCCCCAGGACAGGGGAGAATGGCTACACCTTC.

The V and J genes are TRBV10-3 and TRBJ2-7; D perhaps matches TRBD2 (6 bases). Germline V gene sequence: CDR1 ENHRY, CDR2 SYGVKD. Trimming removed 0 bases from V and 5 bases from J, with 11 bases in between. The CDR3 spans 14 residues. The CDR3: CAISESEEGNEQYF. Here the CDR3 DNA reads TGTGCCATCAGTGAGTCCGAGGAGGGGAACGAGCAGTACTTC.

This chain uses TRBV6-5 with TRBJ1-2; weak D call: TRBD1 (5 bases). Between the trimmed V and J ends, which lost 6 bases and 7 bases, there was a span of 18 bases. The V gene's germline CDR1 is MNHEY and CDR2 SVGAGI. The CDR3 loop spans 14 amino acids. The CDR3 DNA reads TGTGCCAGCAGACTTTCCAGGGCATCAGGTGGCTACACCTTC. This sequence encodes CASRLSRASGGYTF.

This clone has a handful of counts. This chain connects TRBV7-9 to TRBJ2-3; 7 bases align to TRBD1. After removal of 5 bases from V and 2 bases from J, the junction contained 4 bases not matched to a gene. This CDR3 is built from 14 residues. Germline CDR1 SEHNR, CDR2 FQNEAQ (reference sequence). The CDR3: CASSLTGVTDTQYF. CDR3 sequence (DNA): TGTGCCAGCAGCCTCACAGGGGTCACAGATACGCAGTATTTT.

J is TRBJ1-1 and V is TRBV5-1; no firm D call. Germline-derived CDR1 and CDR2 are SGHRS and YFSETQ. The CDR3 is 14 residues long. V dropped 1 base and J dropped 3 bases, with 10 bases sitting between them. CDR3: CASSLWRKDTEAFF. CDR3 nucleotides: TGCGCCAGCAGCTTGTGGAGGAAGGACACTGAAGCTTTCTTT.

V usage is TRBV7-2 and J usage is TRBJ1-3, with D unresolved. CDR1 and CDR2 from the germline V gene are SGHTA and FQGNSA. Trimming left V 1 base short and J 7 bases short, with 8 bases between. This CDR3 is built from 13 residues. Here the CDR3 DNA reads TGTGCCAGCAGCTTAGGCCTAAGGAACACCATATATTTT. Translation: CASSLGLRNTIYF.

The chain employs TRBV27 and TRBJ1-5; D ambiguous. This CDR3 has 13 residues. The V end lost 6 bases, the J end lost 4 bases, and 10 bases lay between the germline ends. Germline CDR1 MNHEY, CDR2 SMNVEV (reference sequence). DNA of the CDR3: TGTGCCAGCAGCTATAGGGAAAATCAGCCCCAGCATTTT. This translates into CASSYRENQPQHF.

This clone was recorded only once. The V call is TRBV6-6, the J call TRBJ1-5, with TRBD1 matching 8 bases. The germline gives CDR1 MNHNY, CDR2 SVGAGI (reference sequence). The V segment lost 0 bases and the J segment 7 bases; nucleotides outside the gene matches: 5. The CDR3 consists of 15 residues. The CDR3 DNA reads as TGTGCCAGCAGTTACTCGCCCTCAGGGGGCCAGCCCCAGCATTTT. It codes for CASSYSPSGGQPQHF.

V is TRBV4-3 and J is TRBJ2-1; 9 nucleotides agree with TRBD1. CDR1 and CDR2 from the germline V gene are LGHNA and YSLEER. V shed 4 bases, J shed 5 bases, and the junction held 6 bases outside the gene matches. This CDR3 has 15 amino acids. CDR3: CASSRGQGLHNEQFF. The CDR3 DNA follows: TGCGCCAGCAGCCGAGGACAGGGGCTCCACAATGAGCAGTTCTTC.

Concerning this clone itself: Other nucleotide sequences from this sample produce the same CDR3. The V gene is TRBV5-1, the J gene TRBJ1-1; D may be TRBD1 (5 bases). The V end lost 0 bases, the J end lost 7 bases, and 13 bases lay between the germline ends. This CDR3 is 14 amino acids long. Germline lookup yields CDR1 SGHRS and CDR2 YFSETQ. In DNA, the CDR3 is TGCGCCAGCAGCTTGGACGGGACGGGGGGTGAAGCTTTCTTT. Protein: CASSLDGTGGEAFF.

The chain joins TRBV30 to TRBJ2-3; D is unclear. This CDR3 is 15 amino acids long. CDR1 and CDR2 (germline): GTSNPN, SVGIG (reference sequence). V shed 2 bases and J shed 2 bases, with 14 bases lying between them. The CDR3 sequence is CAWSSARANTDTQYF. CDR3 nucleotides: TGTGCCTGGAGTTCAGCACGGGCAAACACAGATACGCAGTATTTT.

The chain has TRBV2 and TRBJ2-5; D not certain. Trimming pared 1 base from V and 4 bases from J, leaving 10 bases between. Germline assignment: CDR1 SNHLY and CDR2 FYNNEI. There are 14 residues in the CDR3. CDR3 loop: CASSEEWGSETQYF. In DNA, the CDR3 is TGTGCCAGCAGTGAAGAATGGGGTTCAGAGACCCAGTACTTC.

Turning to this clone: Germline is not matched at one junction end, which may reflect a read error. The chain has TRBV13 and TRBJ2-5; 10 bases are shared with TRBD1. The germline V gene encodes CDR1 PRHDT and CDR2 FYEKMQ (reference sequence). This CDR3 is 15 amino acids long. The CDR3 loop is CASSIGDRGGETQYF. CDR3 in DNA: TGTGCCAGCAGCATAGGGGACAGGGGTGGAGAGACCCAGTACTTC.

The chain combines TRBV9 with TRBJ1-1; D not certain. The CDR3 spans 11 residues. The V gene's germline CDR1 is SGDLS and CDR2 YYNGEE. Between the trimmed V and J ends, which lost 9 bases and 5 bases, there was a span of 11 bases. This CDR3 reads CATGKGTEAFF. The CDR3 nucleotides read TGTGCCACCGGAAAAGGGACTGAAGCTTTCTTT.

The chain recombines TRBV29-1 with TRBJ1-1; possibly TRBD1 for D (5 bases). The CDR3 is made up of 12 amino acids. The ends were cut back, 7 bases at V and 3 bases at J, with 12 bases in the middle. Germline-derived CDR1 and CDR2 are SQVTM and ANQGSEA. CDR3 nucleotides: TGCAGCGCCGGGCAGGGATACACTGAAGCTTTCTTT. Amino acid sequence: CSAGQGYTEAFF.

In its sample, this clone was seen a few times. The CDR3 DNA is TGCAGCGCCGGACGACAGGGGCCCTACGAGCAGTACTTC. It translates to CSAGRQGPYEQYF. V gene TRBV29-1 combines with J gene TRBJ2-7; TRBD1 agrees at 8 bases. Germline lookup yields CDR1 SQVTM and CDR2 ANQGSEA. V lost 7 bases to trimming and J lost 2 bases; unmatched junction nucleotides: 7. CDR3 length equals 13 residues.

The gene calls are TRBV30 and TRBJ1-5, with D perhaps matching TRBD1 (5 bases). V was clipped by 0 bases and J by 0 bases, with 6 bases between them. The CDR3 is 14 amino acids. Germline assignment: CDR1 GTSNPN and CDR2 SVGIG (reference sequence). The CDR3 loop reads CAWSVGDSNQPQHF. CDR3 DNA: TGTGCCTGGAGTGTAGGGGATAGCAATCAGCCCCAGCATTTT.